These T cell receptor beta chains were read from a single sample in a study of T cell changes during pregnancy in multiple sclerosis. TCRdb's table, derived via immunoSEQ multiplex PCR, lists solely in-frame clones and lacks some. There are 98,000 or so clones in the sample; about 94% occur only once, and roughly 0.99% lies in the top ten. The input for sequencing was peripheral blood, taken after pregnancy. The origin of the receptors is a female donor with multiple sclerosis, enrolled in a pregnancy study. The CDR3 runs from the conserved cysteine through the conserved F or W. Clone size is given for some rows only: seen once, a few or many times, or a class if the clone is expanded.

TRBV9,TRBJ2-7,.,CASSPGLAGTRYEQYF
TRBV28,TRBJ1-1,.,CASSGLAGAGNTEAFF
TRBV18,TRBJ2-1,.,CASSPPSSGGVHEQFF
TRBV6-1,TRBJ2-1,.,CASSLAGNEQFF
TRBV5-6,TRBJ2-1,.,CASSLGLASYNEQFF
TRBV2,TRBJ2-7,.,CASTRDRGYEQYF
TRBV18,TRBJ1-1,.,CASSPRTGGTEAFF
TRBV21-1,TRBJ1-2,.,CASSNRGSGYGYTF
TRBV25-1,TRBJ2-2,.,CASSDPGRITGELFF
TRBV5-1,TRBJ2-3,.,CASSFLPSGSTDTQYF
TRBV6-1,TRBJ2-1,.,CASSEVQDYSYNEQFF
TRBV11-2,TRBJ2-1,.,CASSPWVLAVSYNEQFF
TRBV10-3,TRBJ2-2,.,CAISDSGRPSTGELFF
TRBV27,TRBJ1-4,.,CASKFVSKEKLFF
TRBV11-2,TRBJ1-1,.,CASSLVTGNTEAFF
TRBV12-1,TRBJ2-7,.,CASSPRGRRRAFSYEQYF
TRBV30,TRBJ1-3,.,CAWDGSTGALSGNTIYF
TRBV19,TRBJ2-3,.,CASTQGQIKADTQYF
TRBV5-1,TRBJ2-3,.,CASSLAGGQSTDTQYF
TRBV14,TRBJ1-2,once,CASSQDVSGVYGYTF
TRBV9,TRBJ2-7,.,CASSAGGRTSGRLSSYEQYF
TRBV9,TRBJ2-5,.,CASSAWTGEVETQYF
TRBV18,TRBJ2-7,.,CASSPSVTYEQYF
TRBV5-4,TRBJ2-2,.,CASSLVTSGTGELFF
TRBV4-2,TRBJ2-5,.,CASSQRLAEEQYF
TRBV6-5,TRBJ2-1,.,CASSSLGLAGSNEQFF
TRBV9,TRBJ2-5,.,CASSVDGTGTETQYF
TRBV7-6,TRBJ1-1,.,CASRIGICEAFF